This is a list of T cell receptor beta chains from one sample in a study of OX40 agonist ivuxolimab in advanced cancers. Profiling relied on immunoSEQ multiplex PCR, and the TCRdb table lists in-frame clones only, not all of them. The repertoire has about 28,000 clones, about 82% of them found once; the top ten carry 25%. Sequenced material: CD4+ or CD8+ T cells sorted from blood, taken in a trial of the OX40 agonist ivuxolimab. These receptors all stem from an adult with an advanced solid tumor such as melanoma, head and neck, liver or kidney cancer. Each CDR3 is given with its conserved first and last residue. D genes are given only for firm matches. Clone size is not always given. Where it is, it says once, few, many or a class for expanded clones.

v_gene,d_gene,j_gene,abundance,CDR3aa,CDR3nt
TRBV7-5,NA,TRBJ1-1,NA,CARSLVRRGRPTEAFF,TGTGCCAGAAGCTTAGTGCGTAGGGGGCGCCCCACTGAAGCTTTCTTT
TRBV28,NA,TRBJ1-2,once,CASRGVDVGYGYTF,TGTGCCAGCAGGGGGGTGGATGTCGGCTATGGCTACACCTTC
TRBV29-1,NA,TRBJ2-1,NA,CSVRTTEQFF,TGCAGCGTCCGGACTACTGAGCAGTTCTTC
TRBV19,NA,TRBJ2-2,few,CASRDGRDTGELFF,TGTGCCAGCAGGGACGGGCGGGACACCGGGGAGCTGTTTTTT
TRBV7-9,TRBD1,TRBJ2-3,NA,CASSLVIGTGSDTQYF,TGTGCCAGCAGCTTAGTGATCGGGACAGGGTCCGATACGCAGTATTTT
TRBV5-6,NA,TRBJ2-2,NA,CASSLNQVSGELFF,TGTGCCAGCAGCTTGAATCAGGTTTCTGGGGAGCTGTTTTTT
TRBV30,NA,TRBJ1-2,NA,CAWRPTGSGGYTF,TGTGCCTGGAGGCCCACAGGGTCTGGAGGCTACACCTTC
TRBV28,NA,TRBJ2-3,NA,CASGLSLGTPSTDTQYF,TGTGCCAGCGGCCTTTCCCTCGGGACCCCTAGCACAGATACGCAGTATTTT
TRBV5-4,TRBD2,TRBJ2-1,NA,CASSPSAGGGAHNEQFF,TGTGCCAGCAGCCCGTCCGCGGGGGGAGGGGCTCACAATGAGCAGTTCTTC
TRBV7-9,TRBD2,TRBJ2-3,NA,CASRPGTSGRFSTDTQYF,TGTGCCAGCAGGCCCGGGACTAGCGGGAGGTTCAGTACAGATACGCAGTATTTT
TRBV4-2,TRBD2,TRBJ2-1,NA,CASSQDGSGSNEQFF,TGTGCCAGCAGCCAAGATGGGAGCGGGAGCAATGAGCAGTTCTTC
TRBV2,NA,TRBJ1-5,once,CASSEWGSSNQPQHF,TGTGCCAGCAGTGAATGGGGATCTAGCAATCAGCCCCAGCATTTT
TRBV2,TRBD2,TRBJ2-7,NA,CASSRSGSSYEQYF,TGTGCCAGCAGCAGAAGCGGGAGTAGTTACGAGCAGTACTTC
TRBV7-8,NA,TRBJ1-3,NA,CASSPRTVGNTIYF,TGTGCCAGCAGCCCACGGACGGTTGGAAACACCATATATTTT
TRBV25-1,TRBD2,TRBJ2-1,few,CASSEREAESSYNEQFF,TGTGCCAGCAGTGAGCGGGAGGCTGAAAGCTCCTACAATGAGCAGTTCTTC
TRBV7-9,TRBD2,TRBJ2-2,NA,CASSPPLGVAGVFGELFF,TGTGCCAGCAGCCCCCCCTTGGGGGTAGCGGGAGTTTTCGGGGAGCTGTTTTTT
TRBV28,NA,TRBJ1-4,NA,CASSSLDSSNEKLFF,TGTGCCAGCAGTTCGCTTGACAGCTCTAATGAAAAACTGTTTTTT
TRBV30,TRBD1,TRBJ2-7,NA,CAWKGQAYEQYF,TGTGCCTGGAAGGGACAGGCTTACGAGCAGTACTTC
TRBV4-1,NA,TRBJ2-7,once,CASSQDQGSSYEQYF,TGCGCCAGCAGCCAAGACCAGGGGTCCTCCTACGAGCAGTACTTC
TRBV2,NA,TRBJ2-7,NA,CASSEVYEQYF,TGTGCCAGCAGTGAAGTTTACGAGCAGTACTTC
TRBV7-9,TRBD2,TRBJ2-7,once,CASSYSGTPEQYF,TGTGCCAGCAGCTATAGCGGGACCCCAGAGCAGTACTTC
TRBV5-1,TRBD1,TRBJ2-7,NA,CASSLAGGYYEQYF,TGCGCCAGCAGCTTGGCAGGGGGTTACTACGAGCAGTACTTC
TRBV5-1,TRBD2,TRBJ2-1,NA,CASSFTSGRAGEQFF,TGCGCCAGCAGCTTTACTAGCGGGAGGGCCGGTGAGCAGTTCTTC
TRBV4-1,NA,TRBJ2-3,NA,CASSHQDGLPTDTQYF,TGCGCCAGCAGCCATCAGGATGGACTCCCCACAGATACGCAGTATTTT
TRBV7-9,NA,TRBJ2-1,NA,CASSLIRDLEVFF,TGTGCCAGCAGCTTAATCCGGGACTTGGAGGTGTTCTTC
TRBV5-1,NA,TRBJ1-1,NA,CASSYRQHNTEAFF,TGCGCCAGCAGCTACCGACAACATAACACTGAAGCTTTCTTT
TRBV19,TRBD2,TRBJ2-7,NA,CASSSTLAGVYEQYF,TGTGCCAGTAGTAGCACACTAGCGGGAGTCTACGAGCAGTACTTC
TRBV29-1,NA,TRBJ1-2,NA,CSVRTRDLRSPYGYTF,TGCAGCGTGCGGACCCGGGACCTCCGCTCCCCTTATGGCTACACCTTC
TRBV19,NA,TRBJ2-7,NA,CASSIATGEPYEQYF,TGTGCCAGTAGTATAGCTACAGGCGAGCCCTACGAGCAGTACTTC
TRBV7-9,NA,TRBJ2-2,NA,CASSLRDANTGELFF,TGTGCCAGCAGCTTACGGGACGCGAACACCGGGGAGCTGTTTTTT
TRBV7-9,NA,TRBJ2-7,NA,CASSIDRNEQYF,TGTGCCAGCAGTATAGACAGGAACGAGCAGTACTTC
TRBV10-3,NA,TRBJ2-1,NA,CAISEPESGNYNEQFF,TGTGCCATCAGTGAGCCGGAAAGCGGAAATTACAATGAGCAGTTCTTC
TRBV19,TRBD2,TRBJ2-2,NA,CASSPIPTSGSLTGELFF,TGTGCCAGTAGTCCTATCCCCACTAGCGGGAGTCTTACCGGGGAGCTGTTTTTT
TRBV6-1,NA,TRBJ2-7,NA,CASNPDRWGTYEQYF,TGTGCCAGCAACCCGGATAGGTGGGGGACCTACGAGCAGTACTTC
TRBV27,NA,TRBJ2-2,NA,CVSRPSWTSNTGELFF,TGTGTCAGCAGGCCTTCTTGGACTTCGAACACCGGGGAGCTGTTTTTT
TRBV6-6,NA,TRBJ2-1,NA,CASSPGGYFNNEQFF,TGTGCCAGCAGTCCTGGGGGATACTTCAACAATGAGCAGTTCTTC
TRBV6-4,TRBD2,TRBJ2-1,few,CASSDPGLAGGSSYNEQFF,TGTGCCAGCAGTGACCCGGGGCTAGCGGGAGGTAGCTCCTACAATGAGCAGTTCTTC
TRBV13,TRBD1,TRBJ2-1,once,CASSLALDRLSSYNEQFF,TGTGCCAGCAGCTTGGCTTTGGACAGGTTAAGCTCCTACAATGAGCAGTTCTTC
TRBV9,TRBD1,TRBJ2-1,NA,CASSHGDRAYNEQFF,TGTGCCAGCAGTCATGGGGACAGGGCCTACAATGAGCAGTTCTTC
TRBV30,NA,TRBJ2-1,NA,CAWNLIAYNEQFF,TGTGCCTGGAACCTCATAGCCTACAATGAGCAGTTCTTC
TRBV30,TRBD1,TRBJ1-2,NA,CAWRPGQGDGYTF,TGTGCCTGGAGGCCCGGACAGGGGGATGGCTACACCTTC
TRBV19,NA,TRBJ2-7,NA,CASFGGPTYEQYF,TGTGCCAGTTTTGGGGGGCCGACCTACGAGCAGTACTTC
TRBV11-2,NA,TRBJ2-5,NA,CASSSGQYQETQYF,TGTGCCAGCAGCTCGGGGCAGTACCAAGAGACCCAGTACTTC
TRBV7-7,NA,TRBJ2-5,NA,CASSPQMAGVKETQYF,TGTGCTAGCAGCCCCCAGATGGCAGGGGTTAAAGAGACCCAGTACTTC
TRBV15,TRBD1,TRBJ2-5,NA,CATSRGQGAGETQYF,TGTGCCACCAGCAGAGGGCAGGGGGCGGGTGAGACCCAGTACTTC